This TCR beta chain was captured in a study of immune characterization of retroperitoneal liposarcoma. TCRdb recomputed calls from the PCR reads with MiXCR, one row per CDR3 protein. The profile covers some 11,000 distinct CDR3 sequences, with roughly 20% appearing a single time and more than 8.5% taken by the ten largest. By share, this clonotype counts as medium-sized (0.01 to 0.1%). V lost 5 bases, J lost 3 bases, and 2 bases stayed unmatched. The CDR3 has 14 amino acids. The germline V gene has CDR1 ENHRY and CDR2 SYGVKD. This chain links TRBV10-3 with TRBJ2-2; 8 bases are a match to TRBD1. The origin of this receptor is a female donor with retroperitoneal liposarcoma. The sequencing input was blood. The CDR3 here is CAISQGAYTGELFF. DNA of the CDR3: TGTGCCATCAGTCAGGGGGCCTACACCGGGGAGCTGTTTTTT.